There are many counts of the clone carrying this T cell receptor beta chain. Its cognate antigen is unknown. Newly diagnosed patients aged 18 to 65 had hyperthyroidism of under 2 months' duration. Uncontrolled infections, other autoimmune diseases, pregnancy or lactation led to exclusion of patients. This specimen belongs to a study of T cells in Graves' hyperthyroidism and ophthalmopathy. Study-level results: Most thyroid clonotypes that were expanded above 0.001 also turned up in blood. The model made its ophthalmopathy prediction, and onset followed a median approximately six months later.

Germline CDR1 is SGHNT and CDR2 is YENEEA. Germline trimming cut 5 bases from V and 0 bases from J; bases unmatched to any gene: 13. CDR3 size: 18 residues. The investigators amplified TCR beta CDR3 regions from RNA transcripts. A first-round RT-PCR of the TCR CDR3 used the HTBI primer set. MiXCR, applied by TCRdb to the multiplex PCR reads, yields one record per CDR3 protein. The repertoire includes around 420,000 distinct CDR3 sequences, roughly 15% of them detected once, and 5% to 6% sits in the top ten. This TCR derives from a woman aged 18-29 years with Graves' hyperthyroidism. The rearrangement joins TRBV11-3 to TRBJ2-3, with 8 bases lining up with TRBD2. Sequenced: blood. The CDR3 region has the DNA TGTGCCAGCAGCCCGGGACTAACGGGAGGGCTTAGCACAGATACGCAGTATTTT. It codes for CASSPGLTGGLSTDTQYF.